The 4 T cell receptor beta chains below were found in one sample sequenced in a study of cytomegalovirus exposure and HLA in healthy donors. The PCR ran on 60 Vbeta and 13 Jbeta primers. TCRdb's copy holds only in-frame clones and misses some; the assay was immunoSEQ multiplex PCR. The table has 100,000 or so clones, around 77% seen once. Material: PBMCs. These receptors were obtained from a middle-aged man in good health and CMV-seropositive.

The J gene is TRBJ1-1, the V gene TRBV7-2; D is ambiguous. Germline loops: CDR1 SGHTA, CDR2 FQGNSA. The CDR3 is 15 residues long. The V and J ends lost 8 bases and 3 bases respectively, with 19 bases between them. The CDR3 loop is CASGLSEVWYTEAFF. CDR3 nucleotides: TGTGCCAGCGGCCTTTCGGAGGTATGGTACACTGAAGCTTTCTTT.

The chain carries TRBV5-1 and TRBJ2-5; the match to TRBD2 covers 10 bases. This CDR3 is built from 16 residues. V trimming: 5 bases; J trimming: 7 bases; junction bases outside the gene matches: 14. Per germline, CDR1 SGHRS and CDR2 YFSETQ. Written as DNA, the CDR3 is TGCGCCAGCAGAGTTACTAGCGGGGACCCTGGGGTGACCCAGTACTTC. Translating it yields CASRVTSGDPGVTQYF.

This rearrangement joins TRBV7-9 to TRBJ2-5; 9 nucleotides align to TRBD2. The CDR3 is 17 amino acids. The V segment lost 3 bases and the J segment 0 bases; nucleotides outside the gene matches: 8. Germline V gene data show CDR1 as SEHNR and CDR2 as FQNEAQ (reference sequence). CDR3 amino acids: CASSFGLAGTNQETQYF. CDR3 nucleotide sequence: TGTGCCAGCAGCTTCGGGCTAGCGGGGACCAACCAAGAGACCCAGTACTTC.

This clone was observed a single time. The chain recombines TRBV4-2 with TRBJ2-3; 7 bases fit TRBD1. J gave up 1 base and V 2 bases, and 9 bases lay outside the gene matches. This CDR3 spans 17 amino acids. CDR1 is LGHNA, CDR2 YNFKEQ, per germline. CDR3: CASSQPQEGARTDTQYF. CDR3 nucleotide sequence: TGTGCCAGCAGCCAACCCCAAGAGGGGGCGCGCACAGATACGCAGTATTTT.